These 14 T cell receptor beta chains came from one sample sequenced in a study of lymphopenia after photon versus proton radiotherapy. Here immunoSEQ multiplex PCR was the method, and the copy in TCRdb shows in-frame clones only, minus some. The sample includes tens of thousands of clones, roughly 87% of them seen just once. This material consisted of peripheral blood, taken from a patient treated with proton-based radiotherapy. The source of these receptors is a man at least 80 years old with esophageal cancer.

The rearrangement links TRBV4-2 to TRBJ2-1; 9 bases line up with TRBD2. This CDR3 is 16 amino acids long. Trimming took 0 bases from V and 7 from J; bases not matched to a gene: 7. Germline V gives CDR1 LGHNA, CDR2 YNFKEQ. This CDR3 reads CASSQEERGVGNEQFF. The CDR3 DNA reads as TGTGCCAGCAGCCAAGAAGAGCGGGGGGTGGGAAATGAGCAGTTCTTC.

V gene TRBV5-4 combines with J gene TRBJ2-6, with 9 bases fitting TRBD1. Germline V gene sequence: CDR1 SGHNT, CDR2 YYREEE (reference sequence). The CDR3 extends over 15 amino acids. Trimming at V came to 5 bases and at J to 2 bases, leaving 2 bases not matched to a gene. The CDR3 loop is CASRDRGTGANVLTF. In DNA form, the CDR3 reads TGTGCCAGCAGGGACAGGGGAACTGGGGCCAACGTCCTGACTTTC.

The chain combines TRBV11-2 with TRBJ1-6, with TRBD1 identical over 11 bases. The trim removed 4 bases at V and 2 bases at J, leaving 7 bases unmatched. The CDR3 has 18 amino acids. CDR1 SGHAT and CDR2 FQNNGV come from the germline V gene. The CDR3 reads CASSWAGQGATYNSPLHF. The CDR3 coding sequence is TGTGCCAGCAGCTGGGCCGGACAGGGGGCCACCTATAATTCACCCCTCCACTTT.

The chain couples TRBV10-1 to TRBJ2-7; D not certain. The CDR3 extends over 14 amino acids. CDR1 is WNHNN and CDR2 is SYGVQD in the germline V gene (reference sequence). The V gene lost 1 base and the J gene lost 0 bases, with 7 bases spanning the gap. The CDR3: CASSEFGNSYEQYF. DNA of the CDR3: TGCGCCAGCAGTGAGTTTGGCAACTCCTACGAGCAGTACTTC.

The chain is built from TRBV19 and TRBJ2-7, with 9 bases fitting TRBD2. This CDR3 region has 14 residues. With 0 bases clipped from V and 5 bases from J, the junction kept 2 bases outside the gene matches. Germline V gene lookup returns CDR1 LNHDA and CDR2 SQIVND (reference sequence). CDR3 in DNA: TGTGCCAGTAGTATAGAGGCTAGCGGGAACGAGCAGTACTTC. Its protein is CASSIEASGNEQYF.

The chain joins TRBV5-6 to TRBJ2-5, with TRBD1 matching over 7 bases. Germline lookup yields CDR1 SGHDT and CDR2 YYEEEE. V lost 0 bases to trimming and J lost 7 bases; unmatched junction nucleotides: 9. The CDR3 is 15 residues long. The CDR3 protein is CASSLARGIQVTQYF. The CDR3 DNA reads TGTGCCAGCAGCTTGGCCAGGGGGATTCAGGTGACCCAGTACTTC.

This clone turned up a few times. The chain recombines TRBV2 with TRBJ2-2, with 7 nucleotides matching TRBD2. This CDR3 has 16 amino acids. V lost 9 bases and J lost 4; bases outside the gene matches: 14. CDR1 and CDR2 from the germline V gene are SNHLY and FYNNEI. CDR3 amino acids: CASRLAAFLGTGELFF. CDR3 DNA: TGTGCCAGTCGACTAGCCGCTTTTTTGGGCACCGGGGAGCTGTTTTTT. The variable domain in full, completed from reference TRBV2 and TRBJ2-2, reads EPEVTQTPSHQVTQMGQEVILRCVPISNHLYFYWYRQILGQKVEFLVSFYNNEISEKSEIFDDQFSVERPDGSNFTLKIRSTKLEDSAMYFCASRLAAFLGTGELFFGEGSRLTVL.

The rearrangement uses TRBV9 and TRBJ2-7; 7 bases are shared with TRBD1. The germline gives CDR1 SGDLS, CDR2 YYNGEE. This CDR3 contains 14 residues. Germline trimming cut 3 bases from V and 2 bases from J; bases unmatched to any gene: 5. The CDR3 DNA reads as TGTGCCAGCAGCGCCGACAGGGCGCCCTACGAGCAGTACTTC. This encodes CASSADRAPYEQYF.

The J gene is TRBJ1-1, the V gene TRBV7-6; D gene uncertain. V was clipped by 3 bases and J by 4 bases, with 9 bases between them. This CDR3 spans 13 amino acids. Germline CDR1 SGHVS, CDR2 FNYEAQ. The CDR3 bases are TGTGCCAGCAGCTTTACGGGGAGCACTGAAGCTTTCTTT. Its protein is CASSFTGSTEAFF.

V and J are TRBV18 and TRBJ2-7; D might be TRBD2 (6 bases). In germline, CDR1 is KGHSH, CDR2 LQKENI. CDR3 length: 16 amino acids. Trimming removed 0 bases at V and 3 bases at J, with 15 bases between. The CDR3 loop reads CASSPPRDGRHYEQYF. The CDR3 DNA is TGTGCCAGCTCACCACCCCGAGACGGGAGACACTACGAGCAGTACTTC. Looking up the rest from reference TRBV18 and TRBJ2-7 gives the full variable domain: NAGVMQNPRHLVRRRGQEARLRCSPMKGHSHVYWYRQLPEEGLKFMVYLQKENIIDESGMPKERFSAEFPKEGPSILRIQQVVRGDSAAYFCASSPPRDGRHYEQYFGPGTRLTVT.

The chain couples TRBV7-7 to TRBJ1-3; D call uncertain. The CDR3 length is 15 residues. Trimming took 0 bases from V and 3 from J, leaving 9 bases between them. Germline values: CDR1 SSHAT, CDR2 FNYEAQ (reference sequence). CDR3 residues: CASSLAAGGGNTIYF. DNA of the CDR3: TGTGCCAGCAGCTTAGCTGCGGGTGGTGGAAACACCATATATTTT.

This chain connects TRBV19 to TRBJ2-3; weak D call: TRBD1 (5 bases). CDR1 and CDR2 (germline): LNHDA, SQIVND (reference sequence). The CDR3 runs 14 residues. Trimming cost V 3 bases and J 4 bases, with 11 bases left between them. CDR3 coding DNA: TGTGCCAGTAGTATCGGCCTACAGGCAGATACGCAGTATTTT. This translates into CASSIGLQADTQYF.

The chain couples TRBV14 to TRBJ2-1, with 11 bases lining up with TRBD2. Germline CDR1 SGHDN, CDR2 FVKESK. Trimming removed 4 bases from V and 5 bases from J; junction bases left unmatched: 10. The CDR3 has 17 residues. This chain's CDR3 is CASSPFLLAGADNEQFF. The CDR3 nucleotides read TGTGCCAGCAGCCCTTTCCTACTAGCGGGAGCAGACAATGAGCAGTTCTTC.

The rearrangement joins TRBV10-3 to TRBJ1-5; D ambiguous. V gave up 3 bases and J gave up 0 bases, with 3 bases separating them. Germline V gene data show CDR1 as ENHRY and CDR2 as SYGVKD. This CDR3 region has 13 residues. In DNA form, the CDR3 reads TGTGCCATCAGTGACAGTAGCAATCAGCCCCAGCATTTT. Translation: CAISDSSNQPQHF.